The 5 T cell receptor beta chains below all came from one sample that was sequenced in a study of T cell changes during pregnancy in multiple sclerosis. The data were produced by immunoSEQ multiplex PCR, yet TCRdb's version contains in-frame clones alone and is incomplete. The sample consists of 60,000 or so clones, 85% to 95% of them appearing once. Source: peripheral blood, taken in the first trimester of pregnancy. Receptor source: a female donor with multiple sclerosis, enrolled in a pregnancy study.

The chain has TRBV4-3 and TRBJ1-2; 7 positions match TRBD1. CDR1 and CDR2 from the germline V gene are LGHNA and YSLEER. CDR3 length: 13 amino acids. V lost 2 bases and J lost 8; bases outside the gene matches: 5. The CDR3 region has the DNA TGCGCCAGCAGCCAAAGGGGGCCAGAAGGCTACACCTTC. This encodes CASSQRGPEGYTF.

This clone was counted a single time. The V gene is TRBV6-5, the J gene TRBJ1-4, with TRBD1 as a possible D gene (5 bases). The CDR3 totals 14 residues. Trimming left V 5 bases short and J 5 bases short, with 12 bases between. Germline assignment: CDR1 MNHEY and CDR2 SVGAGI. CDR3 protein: CASSEGVQNEKLFF. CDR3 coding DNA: TGTGCCAGCAGTGAAGGGGTGCAAAATGAAAAACTGTTTTTT.

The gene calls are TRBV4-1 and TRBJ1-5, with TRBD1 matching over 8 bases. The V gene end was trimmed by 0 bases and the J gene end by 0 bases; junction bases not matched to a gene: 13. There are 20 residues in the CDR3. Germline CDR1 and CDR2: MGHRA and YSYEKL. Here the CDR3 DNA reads TGCGCCAGCAGCCAAGATCTTCGAGGACAGGGCCCCTATAGCAATCAGCCCCAGCATTTT. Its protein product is CASSQDLRGQGPYSNQPQHF.

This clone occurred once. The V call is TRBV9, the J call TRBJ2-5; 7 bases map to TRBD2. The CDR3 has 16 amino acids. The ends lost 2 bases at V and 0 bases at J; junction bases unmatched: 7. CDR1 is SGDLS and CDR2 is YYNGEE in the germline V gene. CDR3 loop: CASSVGPRGNQETQYF. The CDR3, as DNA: TGTGCCAGCAGCGTTGGCCCGCGGGGGAACCAAGAGACCCAGTACTTC.

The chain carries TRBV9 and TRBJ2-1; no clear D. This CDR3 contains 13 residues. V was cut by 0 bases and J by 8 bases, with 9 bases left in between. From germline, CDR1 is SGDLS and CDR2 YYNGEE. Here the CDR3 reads CASSVGPSDEQFF. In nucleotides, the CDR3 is TGTGCCAGCAGCGTAGGTCCCAGCGATGAGCAGTTCTTC.